This is a list of T cell receptor beta chains from one sample in a study of T cells in narcolepsy. Profiled with immunoSEQ multiplex PCR; TCRdb holds only in-frame clones, not every one. Of 30,000 to 35,000 clones in the sample, over 80% were seen once. The sequencing input was CD45RA- memory CD4+ T cells from PBMCs. All receptors derive from a human donor with narcolepsy. Both conserved end residues are part of each CDR3. A D gene is named only where the DNA matches it firmly. Size values are once, few and many counts, or a class for expanded clones, and some rows have none.

abundance,v_gene,d_gene,j_gene,CDR3nt,CDR3aa
-,TRBV6-1,-,TRBJ2-5,TGTGCCAGCAGTGTTAGCAAAGAGACCCAGTACTTC,CASSVSKETQYF
few,TRBV7-8,-,TRBJ2-5,TGTGCCAGCAGCTTAGGCCCCTGGCTCCTCCGAGCTTACCAAGAGACCCAGTACTTC,CASSLGPWLLRAYQETQYF
once,TRBV5-4,-,TRBJ2-5,TGTGCCAGCAGCTTGATCGGCCAAGAGACCCAGTACTTC,CASSLIGQETQYF
-,TRBV28,-,TRBJ1-5,TGTGCCAGCACCAGAGCAGGGTCGGGTAATCAGCCCCAGCATTTT,CASTRAGSGNQPQHF
once,TRBV1,-,TRBJ2-2,TGCACCAGCAGCCAATATACCGGGACAGGGACCGGGGAGCTGTTTTTT,CTSSQYTGTGTGELFF
-,TRBV12-1,-,TRBJ2-7,TGTGCCAGCAGCTTGACGGGACAGGGTCGGGACGAGCAGTACTTC,CASSLTGQGRDEQYF
-,TRBV5-1,-,TRBJ1-1,TGCGCCAGCAGCTTGGCTGGGAACACTGAAGCTTTCTTT,CASSLAGNTEAFF
once,TRBV6-4,TRBD2,TRBJ2-2,TGTGCCAGCAGCCGACTAGCGGGTGGCACCGGGGAGCTGTTTTTT,CASSRLAGGTGELFF
once,TRBV4-3,-,TRBJ2-7,TGCGCCAGCAGCCAAGGACGGGCCAGGAACCGCTACGAGCAGTACTTC,CASSQGRARNRYEQYF
-,TRBV18,-,TRBJ1-1,TGTGCCAGCTCACCTCCAGGGGTAGCTGAAGCTTTCTTT,CASSPPGVAEAFF
-,TRBV7-9,-,TRBJ2-3,TGTGCCAGCAGCTTAGGGGACAGCACAGATACGCAGTATTTT,CASSLGDSTDTQYF
-,TRBV11-3,TRBD1,TRBJ2-7,TGTGCCAGCAGCGACCGGGACAGGGGATACGAGCAGTACTTC,CASSDRDRGYEQYF
-,TRBV7-7,-,TRBJ2-1,TGTGCCAGCAGCCCCACCGGCAGGGGCAATGAGCAGTTCTTC,CASSPTGRGNEQFF
-,TRBV19,-,TRBJ1-5,TGTGCCAGTAGTATCCGGGACGGCAATCAGCCCCAGCATTTT,CASSIRDGNQPQHF
-,TRBV6-5,-,TRBJ2-7,TGTGCCGCGGGTGAGGGGGAGCGCGAGCAGTACTTC,CAAGEGEREQYF
few,TRBV5-1,TRBD1,TRBJ1-4,TGCGCCAGCGGACCGACAGGGGGTTCGACTAATGAAAAACTGTTTTTT,CASGPTGGSTNEKLFF
-,TRBV5-1,-,TRBJ2-7,TGCGCCAGCAGCTTGGGGCAGGGCCGTTCCTACGAGCAGTACTTC,CASSLGQGRSYEQYF
-,TRBV7-6,-,TRBJ1-4,TGTGCCAGCAGCTCGGTGAGAGAAAAACTGTTTTTT,CASSSVREKLFF
-,TRBV19,TRBD1,TRBJ1-2,TGTGCCAGTGAAGGCCTGGACAGGGCTCTACCAAACTATGGCTACACCTTC,CASEGLDRALPNYGYTF
-,TRBV19,TRBD1,TRBJ2-7,TGTGCCAGTAGTAACTGGGACAGCGCCTACGAGCAGTACTTC,CASSNWDSAYEQYF
-,TRBV2,-,TRBJ1-4,TGTGCCAGCAGTGCAGGGGTCGAGGGTGAAAAACTGTTTTTT,CASSAGVEGEKLFF
-,TRBV9,TRBD1,TRBJ1-5,TGTGCCAGCAGCGCCCAGACAGGGGTGGATCAGCCCCAGCATTTT,CASSAQTGVDQPQHF
-,TRBV6-1,TRBD1,TRBJ1-6,TGTGCCAGCAGGCCCGGGACAGGAAATTCACCCCTCCACTTT,CASRPGTGNSPLHF
few,TRBV2,-,TRBJ1-4,TGTGCCAGCAGTGAAGACAGGGCAACTAATGAAAAACTGTTTTTT,CASSEDRATNEKLFF
-,TRBV2,-,TRBJ1-2,TGTGCCAGCAGTGAACAGACAGTGAACTATGGCTACACCTTC,CASSEQTVNYGYTF
-,TRBV6-5,-,TRBJ1-1,TGTGCCAGCGGAAGGGCAGCGATTAACACTGAAGCTTTCTTT,CASGRAAINTEAFF
-,TRBV18,-,TRBJ2-5,TGTGCCAGCTCGGACCAAGAGACCCAGTACTTC,CASSDQETQYF
-,TRBV19,TRBD1,TRBJ1-5,TGTGCCAGTAGTAGGACAGGGAGGGATCAGCCCCAGCATTTT,CASSRTGRDQPQHF
-,TRBV5-1,-,TRBJ2-5,TGCGCCAGCAGCTTGGTACTCTCCCAAGAGACCCAGTACTTC,CASSLVLSQETQYF
-,TRBV27,TRBD1,TRBJ2-7,TGTGCCAGCAGTTCGAACCCCGGGACAGGAGTCTACGAGCAGTACTTC,CASSSNPGTGVYEQYF
-,TRBV6-5,-,TRBJ1-2,TGTGCCAGCAGGTCGGACAGAAACTATGGCTACACCTTC,CASRSDRNYGYTF
-,TRBV7-2,-,TRBJ1-3,TGTGCCAGCAGCTTAGACAGTCGAACTGGAAACACCATATATTTT,CASSLDSRTGNTIYF
-,TRBV10-2,TRBD2,TRBJ2-1,TGCGCCAGCGCAAAAAATGATCTGACTAGCGGGGGCTCCTGGTTGGGCTACAATGAGCAGTTCTTC,CASAKNDLTSGGSWLGYNEQFF
-,TRBV5-5,-,TRBJ1-5,TGTGCCAGCAGCTTTGGACAAACTGCCGGTCAGCCCCAGCATTTT,CASSFGQTAGQPQHF
-,TRBV7-9,-,TRBJ2-5,TGTGCCAGCAGCTTAGAAGCGGAGACCCAGTACTTC,CASSLEAETQYF
-,TRBV9,-,TRBJ1-1,TGTGCCAGCAGCGTAGGGTCGTGGGGGTTCGGGACTGAAGCTTTCTTT,CASSVGSWGFGTEAFF
-,TRBV14,-,TRBJ1-1,TGTGCCAGCAGCCAGTCCCAGGCCCTGGGAGCTTTCTTT,CASSQSQALGAFF
-,TRBV9,-,TRBJ2-1,TGTGCATCCGCCCTCGAAGGGTCCTACAATGAGCAGTTCTTC,CASALEGSYNEQFF
-,TRBV7-9,-,TRBJ1-3,TGTGCCAGCAGCTCTGGGGACGTCGGCTCTGGAAACACCATATATTTT,CASSSGDVGSGNTIYF
-,TRBV5-1,TRBD1,TRBJ1-1,TGCGCCAGCAGCTGGTATACAGGGGCGACTGAAGCTTTCTTT,CASSWYTGATEAFF
-,TRBV11-1,-,TRBJ1-1,TGTGCCAGCAGCTTAAAGGAGGACACTGAAGCTTTCTTT,CASSLKEDTEAFF
-,TRBV5-5,-,TRBJ1-2,TGTGCCAGCAGCTTGGACGGGGCCCTATCCTATGGCTACACCTTC,CASSLDGALSYGYTF
-,TRBV6-1,-,TRBJ1-5,TGTGCCAGCATGAGAGAGGGGTTCCAGCCCCAGCATTTT,CASMREGFQPQHF
-,TRBV29-1,TRBD1,TRBJ1-2,TGCAGCGTGGGTACAGGGGGGGAGAATGGCTACACCTTC,CSVGTGGENGYTF
few,TRBV4-2,-,TRBJ1-1,TGTGCCAGCAGCCCTACTGGAACAGGGCGGAACACTGAAGCTTTCTTT,CASSPTGTGRNTEAFF
-,TRBV5-1,TRBD1,TRBJ2-5,TGCGCCAGCAGCTGGGCCAGGGGGTCCGGGGAGACCCAGTACTTC,CASSWARGSGETQYF
-,TRBV5-1,-,TRBJ1-6,TGCGCCAGCAGCGGTGGGACACGGAGCTCCTATAATTCACCCCTCCACTTT,CASSGGTRSSYNSPLHF